The 22 T cell receptor beta chains presented below share a single source sample, sequenced in a study of cytomegalovirus exposure and HLA in healthy donors (dated by TCRdb to about 2017). The library came from the immunoSEQ multiplex PCR assay. For the multiplex PCR, a mixture combining 60 forward primers for TCR Vbeta segments and 13 reverse primers for TCR Jbeta segments was used. TCRdb re-hosts the immuneACCESS table, in-frame sequences only. Its copies lack some clones; in the studies checked, an unresolved V gene accounts for under half of them, and the cause for the rest is not known. This sample's table has entries for 100,000 to 150,000 clones. Approximately 2% of the sample lies in the top ten. The sample comprised PBMCs. The receptor set was obtained from a man aged 40-50 years in good health and CMV-seronegative.

This sequence joins TRBV7-9 and TRBJ2-7, with 8 positions matching TRBD2. V trimming: 5 bases; J trimming: 4 bases; junction bases outside the gene matches: 7. Germline V gene sequence: CDR1 SEHNR, CDR2 FQNEAQ (reference sequence). The CDR3 has 14 residues. The CDR3 loop reads CASSARTSSYEQYF. The CDR3 DNA sequence: TGTGCCAGCAGCGCGCGGACTAGCTCATACGAGCAGTACTTC.

The V and J genes are TRBV5-1 and TRBJ2-2; 8 nucleotides align to TRBD1. Germline CDR1 and CDR2: SGHRS and YFSETQ. Trimming at V came to 0 bases and at J to 6 bases, leaving 10 bases not matched to a gene. The length of the CDR3 is 17 residues. The CDR3 DNA reads TGCGCCAGCAGCTTGGTTATAGGACAGGGAGACGCCGGGGAGCTGTTTTTT. Amino acid sequence: CASSLVIGQGDAGELFF.

This chain links TRBV5-1 with TRBJ2-5, with 10 bases fitting TRBD1. The last part of the DNA fits TRBJ2-7 better; the J call may be wrong. Germline CDR1 reads SGHRS; CDR2 reads YFSETQ. This CDR3 spans 15 amino acids. For the CDR3, the DNA is TGCGCCAGCAGCTTCGGACAGGGGGTACCCTACGAGCAGTACTTC. This translates into CASSFGQGVPYEQYF.

The chain couples TRBV5-4 to TRBJ2-7; 7 bases are shared with TRBD2. Germline-derived CDR1 and CDR2 are SGHNT and YYREEE (reference sequence). This CDR3 has 16 amino acids. The J segment lost 2 bases and the V segment lost 0 bases, leaving 8 bases of the junction unmatched. The CDR3, as DNA: TGTGCCAGCAGCTTGGGGTCGTCTAGCGGAACCTACGAGCAGTACTTC. Amino acids: CASSLGSSSGTYEQYF.

The rearrangement uses TRBV9 and TRBJ2-1; possible D gene TRBD1, 6 bases. Germline CDR1 is SGDLS and CDR2 is YYNGEE. The CDR3 runs 16 residues. Trimming removed 0 bases at V and 4 bases at J, with 14 bases between. CDR3 amino acids: CASSVASFRGYNEQFF. The CDR3 coding sequence is TGTGCCAGCAGCGTAGCGAGCTTTAGGGGGTACAATGAGCAGTTCTTC. Full variable domain (outside the CDR3, taken from reference TRBV9 and TRBJ2-1): DSGVTQTPKHLITATGQRVTLRCSPRSGDLSVYWYQQSLDQGLQFLIQYYNGEERAKGNILERFSAQQFPDLHSELNLSSLELGDSALYFCASSVASFRGYNEQFFGPGTRLTVL.

The chain has TRBV6-6 and TRBJ2-5; D is possibly TRBD1 (5 bases). The J call may be incorrect, as the DNA end agrees better with TRBJ2-7. The V gene's germline CDR1 is MNHNY and CDR2 SVGAGI (reference sequence). The CDR3 is made up of 13 amino acids. CDR3 coding DNA: TGTGCCAGCAAGCAGGGATACTCCTACGAGCAGTACTTC. Translating gives CASKQGYSYEQYF.

The chain uses TRBV30 and TRBJ2-2, with 12 bases lining up with TRBD1. Trimming took 8 bases from V and 4 from J; bases not matched to a gene: 8. The CDR3 covers 15 residues. Germline CDR1 is GTSNPN and CDR2 is SVGIG (reference sequence). The CDR3 DNA reads TGTGCCGGGGGGACAGGGGGCATTTTCACCGGGGAGCTGTTTTTT. Translating gives CAGGTGGIFTGELFF. Full variable domain (outside the CDR3, taken from reference TRBV30 and TRBJ2-2): SQTIHQWPATLVQPVGSPLSLECTVEGTSNPNLYWYRQAAGRGLQLLFYSVGIGQISSEVPQNLSASRPQDRQFILSSKKLLLSDSGFYLCAGGTGGIFTGELFFGEGSRLTVL.

Here the CDR3 DNA reads TGTGCCAGCAGCCCGGGAGTCGCCAAAAACATTCAGTACTTC. It codes for CASSPGVAKNIQYF. The genes are TRBV9 and TRBJ2-4, with D tentatively TRBD2 (6 bases). This CDR3 contains 14 residues. Between the trimmed V and J ends, which lost 4 bases and 1 base, there was a span of 9 bases. The germline V gene has CDR1 SGDLS and CDR2 YYNGEE.

V usage is TRBV2 and J usage is TRBJ1-5; 9 positions match TRBD1. The CDR3 sequence is 14 residues long. Germline V gives CDR1 SNHLY, CDR2 FYNNEI. Unmatched junction bases numbered 5, after V lost 4 bases and J lost 7 bases. The CDR3 loop is CASSGQGGKQPQHF. In DNA, the CDR3 is TGTGCCAGCAGTGGACAGGGGGGGAAACAGCCCCAGCATTTT.

V gene TRBV5-1 combines with J gene TRBJ2-7, with D possibly matching TRBD1 (6 bases). V lost 0 bases, J lost 3 bases, and 13 bases lay in between. Germline values: CDR1 SGHRS, CDR2 YFSETQ. The CDR3 length is 15 residues. The CDR3 DNA is TGCGCCAGCAGCTTGGCGTCTCAAGGGGGCTACGAGCAGTACTTC. Its protein product is CASSLASQGGYEQYF.

The CDR3 DNA reads as TGTGCCAGCAGTTTAAGGGCAGGGGTGCATCAGCCCCAGCATTTT. Protein product: CASSLRAGVHQPQHF. The rearrangement uses TRBV28 and TRBJ1-5, with D perhaps TRBD1 (6 bases). Trimming took 2 bases from V and 5 from J, leaving 13 bases between them. The CDR3 runs to 15 residues. Germline V gene lookup returns CDR1 MDHEN and CDR2 SYDVKM. Drawing the rest from reference TRBV28 and TRBJ1-5, the complete variable domain is DVKVTQSSRYLVKRTGEKVFLECVQDMDHENMFWYRQDPGLGLRLIYFSYDVKMKEKGDIPEGYSVSREKKERFSLILESASTNQTSMYLCASSLRAGVHQPQHFGDGTRLSIL.

This chain links TRBV19 with TRBJ2-3; TRBD2 matches 7 bases. The V gene's germline CDR1 is LNHDA and CDR2 SQIVND (reference sequence). V shed 4 bases and J 2 bases; nucleotides not matched to a gene: 9. The CDR3 loop spans 16 amino acids. For the CDR3, the DNA is TGTGCCAGTAGTAGACTACTAGCGAGAGCCACAGATACGCAGTATTTT. Its translation is CASSRLLARATDTQYF.

The chain links TRBV14 to TRBJ2-7, with 8 bases fitting TRBD1. V gave up 1 base and J gave up 3 bases; unmatched junction bases: 5. Germline loops: CDR1 SGHDN, CDR2 FVKESK. The CDR3 length is 15 residues. The CDR3 is CASSQGPTGDYEQYF. The CDR3 region has the DNA TGTGCCAGCAGCCAAGGGCCGACAGGGGACTACGAGCAGTACTTC.

The genes are TRBV30 and TRBJ2-1, with a possible D match to TRBD1 (6 bases). The V end was cut by 1 base, the J end by 2 bases, with 9 bases between. This CDR3 region has 14 residues. Germline CDR1 reads GTSNPN; CDR2 reads SVGIG (reference sequence). The CDR3 reads CAWSGQGPYNEQFF. The CDR3 coding sequence is TGTGCCTGGAGTGGTCAGGGGCCCTACAATGAGCAGTTCTTC.

This sequence joins TRBV30 and TRBJ2-1; TRBD2 agrees at 10 bases. Germline V gene sequence: CDR1 GTSNPN, CDR2 SVGIG (reference sequence). CDR3 size: 15 residues. The V segment lost 2 bases and the J segment 3 bases; nucleotides outside the gene matches: 4. The CDR3 loop is CAWSPGLAYYNEQFF. Written as DNA, the CDR3 is TGTGCCTGGAGTCCGGGACTAGCGTACTACAATGAGCAGTTCTTC.

The rearrangement uses TRBV11-2 and TRBJ2-2; 11 bases map to TRBD2. J lost 6 bases, V lost 5 bases, and 5 bases had no gene match. The CDR3 runs 15 residues. Per germline, CDR1 SGHAT and CDR2 FQNNGV. CDR3 in DNA: TGTGCCAGCAGCAGTAGCGGGAGGGCCCCCGGGGAGCTGTTTTTT. Translated: CASSSSGRAPGELFF. The full variable domain, completed using reference TRBV11-2 and TRBJ2-2, is EAGVAQSPRYKIIEKRQSVAFWCNPISGHATLYWYQQILGQGPKLLIQFQNNGVVDDSQLPKDRFSAERLKGVDSTLKIQPAKLEDSAVYLCASSSSGRAPGELFFGEGSRLTVL.

This sequence joins TRBV6-5 and TRBJ2-7; 7 nucleotides align to TRBD1. This CDR3 has 16 residues. Germline CDR1 is MNHEY and CDR2 is SVGAGI. The V and J ends lost 0 bases and 0 bases, in that order; junction bases with no gene match: 5. Here the CDR3 reads CASSYSGGRSSYEQYF. The CDR3 region has the DNA TGTGCCAGCAGTTACTCAGGGGGCCGCAGCTCCTACGAGCAGTACTTC.

The gene calls are TRBV7-2 and TRBJ1-2; D gene ambiguous. CDR1 SGHTA and CDR2 FQGNSA come from the germline V gene. Trimming cost V 2 bases and J 6 bases, with 10 bases left between them. The CDR3 length is 13 residues. The chain's CDR3 is CASSLHHSDGYTF. The CDR3 nucleotides read TGTGCCAGCAGCTTACACCACTCGGATGGCTACACCTTC.

The rearrangement uses TRBV5-1 and TRBJ1-5; the match to TRBD1 covers 10 bases. The CDR3 covers 15 residues. Per the germline V gene, CDR1 is SGHRS and CDR2 is YFSETQ. The trim removed 7 bases at V and 4 bases at J, leaving 8 bases unmatched. The CDR3 nucleotides are TGCGCCAGCTTCCGGGACAGGGGCCAGAATCAGCCCCAGCATTTT. The encoded protein is CASFRDRGQNQPQHF.

The gene calls are TRBV7-2 and TRBJ1-5; D possibly corresponds to TRBD1 (5 bases). V was pared by 5 bases and J by 4 bases, with 9 bases between. The CDR3 contains 13 residues. The germline V gene encodes CDR1 SGHTA and CDR2 FQGNSA. The CDR3 DNA sequence: TGTGCCAGCAGCCCACCAGGGAATCAGCCCCAGCATTTT. Protein sequence: CASSPPGNQPQHF.

V usage is TRBV6-6 and J usage is TRBJ1-1, with 9 bases that match TRBD1. The CDR3 covers 16 residues. Losses at the gene ends were 7 bases for V and 4 bases for J; bases not matched to a gene: 13. From germline, CDR1 is MNHNY and CDR2 SVGAGI (reference sequence). The chain's CDR3 is CASINVQGAGVTEAFF. The CDR3 nucleotides are TGTGCCAGCATTAACGTACAGGGGGCCGGCGTCACTGAAGCTTTCTTT.

The chain combines TRBV5-1 with TRBJ2-7; 11 bases agree with TRBD1. Germline lookup yields CDR1 SGHRS and CDR2 YFSETQ. The CDR3 extends over 15 amino acids. The J segment lost 2 bases and the V segment lost 4 bases, leaving 5 bases of the junction unmatched. CDR3 nucleotide sequence: TGCGCCAGCAGCCCGGGGACAGGGGGGACCTACGAGCAGTACTTC. Translated: CASSPGTGGTYEQYF. Complete variable domain (other parts from reference TRBV5-1 and TRBJ2-7): KAGVTQTPRYLIKTRGQQVTLSCSPISGHRSVSWYQQTPGQGLQFLFEYFSETQRNKGNFPGRFSGRQFSNSRSEMNVSTLELGDSALYLCASSPGTGGTYEQYFGPGTRLTVT.